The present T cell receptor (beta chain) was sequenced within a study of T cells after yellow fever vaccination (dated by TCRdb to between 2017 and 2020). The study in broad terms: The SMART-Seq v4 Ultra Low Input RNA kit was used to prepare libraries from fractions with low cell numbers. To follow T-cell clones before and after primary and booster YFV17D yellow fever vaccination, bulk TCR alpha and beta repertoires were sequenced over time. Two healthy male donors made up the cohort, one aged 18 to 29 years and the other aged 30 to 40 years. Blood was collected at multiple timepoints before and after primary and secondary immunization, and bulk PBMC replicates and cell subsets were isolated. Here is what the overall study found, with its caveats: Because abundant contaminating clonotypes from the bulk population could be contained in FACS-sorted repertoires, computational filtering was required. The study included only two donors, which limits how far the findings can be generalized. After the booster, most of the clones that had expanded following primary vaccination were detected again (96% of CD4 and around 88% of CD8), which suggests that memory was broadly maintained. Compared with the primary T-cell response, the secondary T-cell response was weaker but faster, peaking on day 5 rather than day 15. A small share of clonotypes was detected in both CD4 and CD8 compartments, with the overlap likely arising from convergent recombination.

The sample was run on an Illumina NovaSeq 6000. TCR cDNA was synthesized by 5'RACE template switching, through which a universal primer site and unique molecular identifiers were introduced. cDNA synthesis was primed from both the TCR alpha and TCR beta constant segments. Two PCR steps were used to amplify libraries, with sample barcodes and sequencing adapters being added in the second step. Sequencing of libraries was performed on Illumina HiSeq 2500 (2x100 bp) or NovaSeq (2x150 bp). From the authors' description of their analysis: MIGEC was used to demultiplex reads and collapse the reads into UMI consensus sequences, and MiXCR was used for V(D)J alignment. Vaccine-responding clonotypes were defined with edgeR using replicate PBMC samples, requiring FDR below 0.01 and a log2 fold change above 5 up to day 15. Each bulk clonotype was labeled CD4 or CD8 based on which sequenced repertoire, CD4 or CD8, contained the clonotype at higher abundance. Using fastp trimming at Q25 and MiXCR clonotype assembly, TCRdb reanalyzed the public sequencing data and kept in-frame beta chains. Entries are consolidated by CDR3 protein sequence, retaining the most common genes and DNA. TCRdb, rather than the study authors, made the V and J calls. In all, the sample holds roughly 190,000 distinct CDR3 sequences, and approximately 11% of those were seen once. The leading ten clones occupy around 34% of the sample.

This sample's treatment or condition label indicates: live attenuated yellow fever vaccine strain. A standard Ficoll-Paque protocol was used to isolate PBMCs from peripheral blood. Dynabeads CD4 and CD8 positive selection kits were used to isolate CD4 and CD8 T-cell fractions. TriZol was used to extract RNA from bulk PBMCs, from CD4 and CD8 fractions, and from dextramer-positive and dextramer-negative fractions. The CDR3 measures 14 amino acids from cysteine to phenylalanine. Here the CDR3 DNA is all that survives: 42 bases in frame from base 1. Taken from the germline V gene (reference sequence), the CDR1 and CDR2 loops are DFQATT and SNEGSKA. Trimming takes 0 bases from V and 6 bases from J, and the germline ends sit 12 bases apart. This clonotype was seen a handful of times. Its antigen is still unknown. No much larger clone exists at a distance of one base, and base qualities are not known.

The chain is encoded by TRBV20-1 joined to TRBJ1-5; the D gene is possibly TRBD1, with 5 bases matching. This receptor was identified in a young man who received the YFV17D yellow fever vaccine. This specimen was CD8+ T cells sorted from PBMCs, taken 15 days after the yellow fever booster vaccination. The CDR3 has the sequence CSARDRGGSQPQHF. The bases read TGCAGTGCTAGAGATCGTGGGGGAAGTCAGCCCCAGCATTTT.